Listed below are T cell receptor beta chains from one sample, sequenced in a study of shared clonotypes between healthy human individuals. Some clones are missing from TCRdb's copy, which holds only in-frame ones; the method was immunoSEQ multiplex PCR. The sample includes approximately 740,000 clones, almost 95% of them seen just once. The sequencing sample was made of naive CD8+ T cells sorted from blood. Receptors originate from a man younger than 45 in good health. Both conserved end residues are part of each CDR3. A D gene is named only where the DNA matches it firmly. Not all rows give a size; the values are once, few, many and, for expanded clones, a class.

TRBJ1-5 | NA | 16 | TRBD1 | TRBV28 | CASSSNRDSLNQPQHF | TGTGCCAGCAGTTCGAACCGGGACAGCCTAAATCAGCCCCAGCATTTT
TRBJ2-7 | NA | 15 | NA | TRBV15 | CATSHAIDGSYEQYF | TGTGCCACCAGCCACGCCATAGACGGCTCCTACGAGCAGTACTTC
TRBJ1-2 | NA | 14 | NA | TRBV21-1 | CASSKWQGACGYTF | TGTGCCAGCAGCAAATGGCAGGGGGCATGTGGCTACACCTTC
TRBJ1-5 | NA | 15 | NA | TRBV5-5 | CASSRLQEGNQPQHF | TGTGCCAGCAGCCGTCTACAAGAGGGCAATCAGCCCCAGCATTTT
TRBJ2-2 | NA | 18 | TRBD1 | TRBV4-1 | CASSQEWTGGANTGELFF | TGCGCCAGCAGCCAAGAGTGGACAGGGGGCGCGAACACCGGGGAGCTGTTTTTT
TRBJ1-2 | NA | 12 | TRBD1 | TRBV29-1 | CSGRTGVGGYTF | TGCAGCGGAAGGACAGGGGTCGGTGGCTACACCTTC
TRBJ2-3 | NA | 22 | NA | TRBV7-8 | CASIRRVRGAEENPFSTDTQYF | TGTGCCAGCATCCGTAGGGTTCGGGGGGCGGAAGAAAACCCGTTCAGCACAGATACGCAGTATTTT
TRBJ2-1 | NA | 19 | TRBD2 | TRBV13 | CASSTLAGTSVESENEQFF | TGTGCCAGCAGCACTTTAGCCGGGACTAGCGTAGAGTCAGAGAATGAGCAGTTCTTC
TRBJ2-1 | NA | 14 | TRBD1 | TRBV10-1 | CASSPGTGYNEQFF | TGCGCCAGCAGTCCCGGGACAGGATACAATGAGCAGTTCTTC
TRBJ2-2 | NA | 14 | TRBD1 | TRBV19 | CASSGTGGRGELFF | TGTGCCAGTAGTGGGACAGGGGGAAGGGGGGAGCTGTTTTTT
TRBJ2-2 | NA | 19 | NA | TRBV6-1 | CASSEALFFRTLNTGELFF | TGTGCCAGCAGTGAGGCTTTGTTTTTTCGGACGCTGAACACCGGGGAGCTGTTTTTT
TRBJ1-2 | few | 13 | NA | TRBV7-3 | CASSLTSAGPLNF | TGTGCCAGCAGCTTAACCTCGGCGGGCCCACTGAACTTC
TRBJ2-3 | NA | 12 | NA | TRBV28 | CASSPSSDTQYF | TGTGCCAGCAGTCCATCTAGCGATACGCAGTATTTT
TRBJ2-7 | NA | 17 | TRBD2 | TRBV4-1 | CASSHGGALAGAYEQYF | TGCGCCAGCAGCCATGGGGGGGCCCTAGCGGGGGCCTACGAGCAGTACTTC
TRBJ2-7 | NA | 15 | NA | TRBV7-9 | CASSLGPSSSYEQYF | TGTGCCAGCAGCTTAGGTCCTTCGAGCTCCTACGAGCAGTACTTC
TRBJ2-2 | NA | 13 | NA | TRBV11-2 | CASSSRVTGELFF | TGTGCCAGCAGCTCCAGGGTGACCGGGGAGCTGTTTTTT
TRBJ2-7 | few | 12 | NA | TRBV7-3 | CASSLGDYEQYF | TGTGCCAGCAGCCTCGGGGACTACGAGCAGTACTTC